Each of the 25 T cell receptor beta chains below was sequenced from the same sample in a study of shared clonotypes between healthy human individuals. Clones were read by immunoSEQ multiplex PCR, and TCRdb kept only the in-frame ones, dropping some. The sample contains around 2.5 million clones, 90% to 95% of which appear only once. The sample was naive CD4+ T cells from PBMCs. The sample's subset: CD45RA+ positively selected. The origin of the receptors is a man in his late teens or twenties in good health. Some clones in this sample may be carry-over from other donors' samples.

This clone was detected only once. The DNA for the CDR3 is TGTGCCAGCAAGGTATTGGACAGGGAAGAGACCCAGTACTTC. Residues: CASKVLDREETQYF. The chain joins TRBV5-6 to TRBJ2-5; the match to TRBD1 covers 8 bases. The germline V gene has CDR1 SGHDT and CDR2 YYEEEE. This CDR3 spans 14 amino acids. Trimming removed 6 bases from V and 3 bases from J; junction bases left unmatched: 7.

The rearrangement uses TRBV18 and TRBJ1-3, with D perhaps matching TRBD1 (5 bases). Germline V gives CDR1 KGHSH, CDR2 LQKENI. The CDR3 has 13 residues. Trimming removed 11 bases at V and 2 bases at J, with 13 bases between. In DNA, the CDR3 is TGTGCCGCTGGGGCGGCGGCTGGAAACACCATATATTTT. It is translated as CAAGAAAGNTIYF.

Only one count was recorded for this clone. This chain connects TRBV5-1 to TRBJ2-5; the match to TRBD1 covers 7 bases. V dropped 3 bases and J dropped 5; count of bases not matched to a gene: 7. There are 14 residues in the CDR3. Germline V gene data show CDR1 as SGHRS and CDR2 as YFSETQ. As DNA, the CDR3 is TGCGCCAGCAGCTCCGGACAGGTAGTGGAGACCCAGTACTTC. Protein: CASSSGQVVETQYF.

The chain joins TRBV5-8 to TRBJ2-7, with a possible D match to TRBD1 (6 bases). CDR3 size: 13 residues. Looked up from germline, CDR1 is SGHTS and CDR2 is YDEGEE. Between the trimmed V and J ends, which lost 4 bases and 3 bases, there was a span of 11 bases. CDR3 loop: CASSPDRYYEQYF. The CDR3 DNA is TGTGCCAGCAGCCCCGACAGGTACTACGAGCAGTACTTC.

Worth noting for this clone: Other DNA sequences in the same sample also yield this CDR3. This chain links TRBV2 with TRBJ1-5, with a tentative D call TRBD1 (6 bases). Trimming shortened V by 1 base and J by 6 bases, and 10 bases separated the two germline ends. Per the germline V gene, CDR1 is SNHLY and CDR2 is FYNNEI. The CDR3 length is 14 residues. For the CDR3, the DNA is TGTGCCAGCAGTGAAGAAGGGGGGGGTCAGCCCCAGCATTTT. Translating it yields CASSEEGGGQPQHF.

The chain is built from TRBV6-6 and TRBJ1-4, with D perhaps matching TRBD1 (5 bases). This CDR3 comprises 12 residues. Germline CDR1 and CDR2: MNHNY and SVGAGI (reference sequence). V gave up 4 bases and J gave up 7 bases, with 7 bases separating them. The CDR3 nucleotides are TGTGCCAGCAGTTGGGGGGGTGAAAAACTGTTTTTT. Its protein is CASSWGGEKLFF.

This rearrangement joins TRBV30 to TRBJ2-3; TRBD2 aligns across 8 bases. The CDR3 has 15 residues. The V gene end was trimmed by 0 bases and the J gene end by 5 bases; junction bases not matched to a gene: 7. From germline, CDR1 is GTSNPN and CDR2 SVGIG (reference sequence). The CDR3: CAWSVSGRARDTQYF. The DNA for the CDR3 is TGTGCCTGGAGTGTATCCGGGAGGGCGAGAGATACGCAGTATTTT.

With regard to this clone: At the DNA level, this CDR3 is encoded by other sequences in the same sample as well. The V gene is TRBV9, the J gene TRBJ2-1; a weak D match, TRBD2 (5 bases). CDR1 is SGDLS and CDR2 is YYNGEE in the germline V gene. The CDR3 extends over 14 amino acids. Trimming stripped 3 bases from V and 4 bases from J, with 11 bases between. The CDR3 loop is CASSGGPIYNEQFF. CDR3 DNA: TGTGCCAGCAGCGGAGGGCCAATTTACAATGAGCAGTTCTTC.

The genes are TRBV30 and TRBJ1-2, with D possibly being TRBD1 (6 bases). V lost 0 bases and J lost 6, with 8 bases in between. The germline CDR1 and CDR2 sequences are GTSNPN and SVGIG (reference sequence). The CDR3 runs to 12 residues. In DNA, the CDR3 is TGTGCCTGGAGTGTATACAGGGATGGCTACACCTTC. Protein sequence: CAWSVYRDGYTF. Full variable domain (rest looked up from reference TRBV30 and TRBJ1-2): SQTIHQWPATLVQPVGSPLSLECTVEGTSNPNLYWYRQAAGRGLQLLFYSVGIGQISSEVPQNLSASRPQDRQFILSSKKLLLSDSGFYLCAWSVYRDGYTFGSGTRLTVV.

This chain connects TRBV5-1 to TRBJ1-1; 7 bases map to TRBD1. The trim removed 3 bases at V and 11 bases at J, leaving 10 bases unmatched. In germline, CDR1 is SGHRS, CDR2 YFSETQ. The CDR3 is 13 residues long. CDR3 sequence: CASSSNQGVGAFF. DNA for the CDR3: TGCGCCAGCAGCTCAAATCAGGGGGTAGGTGCTTTCTTT.

Regarding this clone: Different DNA sequences within this sample yield the same CDR3. The gene calls are TRBV5-1 and TRBJ2-1, with D maybe TRBD2 (6 bases). Trimming cost V 7 bases and J 0 bases, with 11 bases left between them. The CDR3 totals 14 residues. Germline V gives CDR1 SGHRS, CDR2 YFSETQ. As DNA, the CDR3 is TGCGCCAGCTCAGGAGGGAGCTCCTACAATGAGCAGTTCTTC. Encoded protein: CASSGGSSYNEQFF.

This clone occurred once. Relative to the germline gene, one junction end is altered; a read error may explain this. The genes are TRBV30 and TRBJ2-7; D not resolved. Germline loops: CDR1 GTSNPN, CDR2 SVGIG (reference sequence). This CDR3 has 14 amino acids. The chain's CDR3 is CAWSSGIDLRVVHF. Here the CDR3 DNA reads TGTGCCTGGTCATCAGGTATTGATCTACGAGTTGTACACTTC.

Worth noting for this clone: Within the sample, other DNA sequences also encode this same CDR3. The chain combines TRBV30 with TRBJ2-7; D is ambiguous. The germline V gene encodes CDR1 GTSNPN and CDR2 SVGIG (reference sequence). This CDR3 region has 11 residues. V was trimmed by 0 bases and J by 4 bases, leaving 4 bases between them. The CDR3, as DNA: TGTGCCTGGAGTGTATATTACGAGCAGTACTTC. It encodes CAWSVYYEQYF. The full variable domain, its missing parts supplied by reference TRBV30 and TRBJ2-7, is SQTIHQWPATLVQPVGSPLSLECTVEGTSNPNLYWYRQAAGRGLQLLFYSVGIGQISSEVPQNLSASRPQDRQFILSSKKLLLSDSGFYLCAWSVYYEQYFGPGTRLTVT.

The chain combines TRBV5-4 with TRBJ2-5; TRBD2 agrees at 9 bases. Gene TRBJ2-7 matches the end of the DNA better, so the J call may be wrong. Germline CDR1 is SGHNT and CDR2 is YYREEE (reference sequence). The CDR3 runs to 14 residues. The CDR3 sequence: CASSRGLASYEQYF. The DNA for the CDR3 is TGTGCCAGCAGTCGGGGACTAGCTTCCTACGAGCAGTACTTC.

Turning to this clone: Other DNA sequences in this specimen translate into the identical CDR3. This rearrangement joins TRBV7-2 to TRBJ2-7, with a possible D match to TRBD1 (6 bases). CDR1 is SGHTA and CDR2 is FQGNSA in the germline V gene. Trimming stripped 3 bases from V and 2 bases from J, with 8 bases between. CDR3 length: 13 residues. The CDR3 DNA reads TGTGCCAGCAGCTTGCGGACAGCCTACGAGCAGTACTTC. Translating gives CASSLRTAYEQYF. Full variable domain (remainder filled in from reference TRBV7-2 and TRBJ2-7): GAGVSQSPSNKVTEKGKDVELRCDPISGHTALYWYRQSLGQGLEFLIYFQGNSAPDKSGLPSDRFSAERTGGSVSTLTIQRTQQEDSAVYLCASSLRTAYEQYFGPGTRLTVT.

CDR3 coding DNA: TGTGCCTGGAGTGGGGTGGGGCTAGCCCAAGAGACCCAGTACTTC. Translating gives CAWSGVGLAQETQYF. V usage is TRBV30 and J usage is TRBJ2-5; D may correspond to TRBD1 or TRBD2 (5 bases each). Trimming took off 1 base at V and 1 base at J, with 13 bases between the two ends. Per the germline V gene, CDR1 is GTSNPN and CDR2 is SVGIG (reference sequence). CDR3 size: 15 residues.

This sequence joins TRBV14 and TRBJ2-7; weak D call: TRBD1 (5 bases). The CDR3 loop spans 15 amino acids. CDR1 is SGHDN, CDR2 FVKESK, per germline. V was pared by 2 bases and J by 1 base, with 12 bases between. The CDR3 DNA is TGTGCCAGCAGCCAACAGGGTCCTCCTTCCTACGAGCAGTACTTC. The encoded protein is CASSQQGPPSYEQYF.

The rearrangement joins TRBV25-1 to TRBJ1-2, with D hard to call. The germline CDR1 and CDR2 sequences are MGHDK and SYGVNS. V was trimmed by 4 bases and J by 8 bases, leaving 29 bases between them. The CDR3 is made up of 18 amino acids. This chain's CDR3 is CASSGSLGTDHHPWGYTF. The DNA for the CDR3 is TGTGCCAGCAGTGGTTCTCTGGGCACAGACCACCATCCGTGGGGCTACACCTTC.

This sequence joins TRBV18 and TRBJ1-4, with D maybe TRBD1 (5 bases). CDR1 is KGHSH, CDR2 LQKENI, per germline. V lost 3 bases, J lost 13 bases, and 24 bases lay in between. CDR3 length equals 16 residues. CDR3 bases: TGTGCCAGCTCACCGGGCGCTACAGGCGCACGGTCGTCACTGTTTTTT. As protein: CASSPGATGARSSLFF.

The chain carries TRBV11-2 and TRBJ2-7, with 16 bases fitting TRBD2. The CDR3 totals 16 residues. V lost 4 bases to trimming and J lost 2 bases; unmatched junction nucleotides: 2. CDR1 and CDR2 (germline): SGHAT, FQNNGV. This CDR3 reads CASSSGLAGGAYEQYF. The CDR3 nucleotides read TGTGCCAGCAGCTCGGGACTAGCGGGAGGGGCCTACGAGCAGTACTTC.

The V and J genes are TRBV7-2 and TRBJ1-2; D uncertain. V gave up 4 bases and J gave up 2 bases, with 17 bases separating them. The CDR3 is made up of 16 amino acids. The germline gives CDR1 SGHTA, CDR2 FQGNSA. The CDR3, as DNA: TGTGCCAGCAGCTATACCCGTCGTAGGCAAAACTATGGCTACACCTTC. Amino acid sequence: CASSYTRRRQNYGYTF.

CDR3 residues: CATSRDGGRVSAQYF. The CDR3 DNA is TGTGCCACCAGCAGAGATGGGGGACGGGTGTCGGCCCAGTACTTC. J is TRBJ2-5 and V is TRBV15; perhaps D is TRBD1 or TRBD2 (5 bases each). V lost 0 bases, J lost 9 bases, and 17 bases lay in between. Germline CDR1 LNHNV, CDR2 YYDKDF (reference sequence). CDR3 length equals 15 residues.

This chain uses TRBV11-2 with TRBJ2-6, with D unresolved. V gave up 2 bases and J gave up 10 bases, with 3 bases separating them. CDR3 length: 11 residues. Looked up from germline, CDR1 is SGHAT and CDR2 is FQNNGV. The CDR3 loop is CASSLFNVLTF. DNA of the CDR3: TGTGCCAGCAGCTTATTTAACGTCCTGACTTTC.

CDR3 sequence: CASSWGLAESDTQYF. CDR3 bases: TGCGCCAGCAGCTGGGGACTAGCGGAGTCAGATACGCAGTATTTT. The chain combines TRBV5-1 with TRBJ2-3; TRBD2 aligns across 11 bases. Germline V gives CDR1 SGHRS, CDR2 YFSETQ. Unmatched junction bases numbered 4, after V lost 3 bases and J lost 4 bases. CDR3 length: 15 residues.

This clone was seen only once. This chain joins TRBV28 and TRBJ2-7; 8 bases line up with TRBD2. This CDR3 region has 15 residues. CDR1 is MDHEN and CDR2 is SYDVKM in the germline V gene. With 6 bases clipped from V and 5 bases from J, the junction kept 12 bases outside the gene matches. CDR3 region: CASSPPGGRRNEQYF. As DNA, the CDR3 is TGTGCCAGCAGCCCTCCGGGAGGGCGAAGGAACGAGCAGTACTTC.